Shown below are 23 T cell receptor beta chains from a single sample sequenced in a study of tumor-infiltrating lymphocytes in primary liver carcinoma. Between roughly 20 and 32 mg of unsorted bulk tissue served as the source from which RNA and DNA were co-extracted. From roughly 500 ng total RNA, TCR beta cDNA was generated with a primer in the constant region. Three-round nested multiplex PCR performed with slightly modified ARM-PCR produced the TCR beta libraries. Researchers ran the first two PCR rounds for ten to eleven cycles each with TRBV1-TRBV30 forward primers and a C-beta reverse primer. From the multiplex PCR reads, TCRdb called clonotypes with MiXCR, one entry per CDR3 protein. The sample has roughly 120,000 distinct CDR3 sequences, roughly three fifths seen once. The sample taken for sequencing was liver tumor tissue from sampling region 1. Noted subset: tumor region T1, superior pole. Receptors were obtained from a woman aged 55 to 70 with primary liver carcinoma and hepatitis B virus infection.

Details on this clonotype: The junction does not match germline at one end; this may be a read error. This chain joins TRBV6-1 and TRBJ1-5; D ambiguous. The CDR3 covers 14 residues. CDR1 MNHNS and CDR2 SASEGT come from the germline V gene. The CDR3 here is CASSEQSNNRPQHF. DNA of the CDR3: TGTGCCAGCAGTGAGCAGAGTAATAATCGGCCCCAGCATTTT.

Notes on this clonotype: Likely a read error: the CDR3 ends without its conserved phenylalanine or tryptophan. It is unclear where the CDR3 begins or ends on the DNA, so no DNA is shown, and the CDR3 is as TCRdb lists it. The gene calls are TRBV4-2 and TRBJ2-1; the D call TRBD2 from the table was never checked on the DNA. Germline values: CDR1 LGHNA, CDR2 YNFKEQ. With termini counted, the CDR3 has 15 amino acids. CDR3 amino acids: CASSPLGLAIDEQIV.

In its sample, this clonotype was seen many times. This chain's CDR3 is CASSQAMSGSYGYTF. CDR3 nucleotide sequence: TGCGCCAGCAGCCAAGCTATGTCGGGGAGCTATGGCTACACCTTC. This chain uses TRBV4-1 with TRBJ1-2, with unresolved D. CDR1 and CDR2 (germline): MGHRA, YSYEKL. This CDR3 has 15 residues. V lost 1 base and J lost 4, with 13 bases in between.

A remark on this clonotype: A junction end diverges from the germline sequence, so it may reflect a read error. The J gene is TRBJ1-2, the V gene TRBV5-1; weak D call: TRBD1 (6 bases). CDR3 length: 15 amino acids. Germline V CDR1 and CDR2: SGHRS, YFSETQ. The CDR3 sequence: CASSLSGTWGDGCTF. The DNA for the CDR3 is TGCGCCAGCAGCTTGTCCGGGACATGGGGAGACGGCTGCACCTTC.

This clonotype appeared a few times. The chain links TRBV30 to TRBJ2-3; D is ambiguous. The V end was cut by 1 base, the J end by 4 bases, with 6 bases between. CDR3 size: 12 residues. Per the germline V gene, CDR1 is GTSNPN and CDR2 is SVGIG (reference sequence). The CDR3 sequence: CAWSEFSDTQYF. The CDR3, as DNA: TGTGCCTGGAGTGAGTTCTCAGATACGCAGTATTTT.

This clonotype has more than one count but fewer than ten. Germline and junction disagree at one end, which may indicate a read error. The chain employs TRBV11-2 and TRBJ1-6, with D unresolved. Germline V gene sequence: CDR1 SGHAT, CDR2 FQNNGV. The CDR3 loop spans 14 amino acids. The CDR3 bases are TGTGTCAGCAGCTTAGATCCGGGAAATTCACCCATCCACTTT. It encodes CVSSLDPGNSPIHF.

For the CDR3, the DNA is TGTGCCAGCAGTTTATCCCCGGATACGCAGTATTTT. Translation: CASSLSPDTQYF. This sequence joins TRBV28 and TRBJ2-3; no firm D call. The CDR3 length is 12 residues. Looked up from germline, CDR1 is MDHEN and CDR2 is SYDVKM. V was shortened by 1 base and J by 6 bases, with 5 bases between the two germline ends.

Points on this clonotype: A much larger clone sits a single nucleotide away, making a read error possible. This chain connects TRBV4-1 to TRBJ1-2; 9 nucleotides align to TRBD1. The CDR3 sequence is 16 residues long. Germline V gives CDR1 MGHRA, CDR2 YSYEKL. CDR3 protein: CASSGNRGPANYDYTF. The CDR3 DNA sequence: TGCGCCAGCAGTGGGAACAGGGGGCCGGCTAACTATGACTACACCTTC.

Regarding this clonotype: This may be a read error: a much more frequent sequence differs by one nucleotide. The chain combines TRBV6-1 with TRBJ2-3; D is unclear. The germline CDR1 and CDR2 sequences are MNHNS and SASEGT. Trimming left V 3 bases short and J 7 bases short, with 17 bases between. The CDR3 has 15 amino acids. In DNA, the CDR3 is TGTGCCAGCAGTGATTTGCCCACACTCGCAAATACGCAGTATTTT. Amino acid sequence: CASSDLPTLANTQYF.

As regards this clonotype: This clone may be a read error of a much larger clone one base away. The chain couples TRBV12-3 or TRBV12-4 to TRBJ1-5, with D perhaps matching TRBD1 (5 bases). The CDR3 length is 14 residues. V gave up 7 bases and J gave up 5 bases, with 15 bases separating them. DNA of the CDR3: TGTGCCAGCACTGGAAGGGGCGCCGATCAGCCCCAGCATTTT. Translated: CASTGRGADQPQHF.

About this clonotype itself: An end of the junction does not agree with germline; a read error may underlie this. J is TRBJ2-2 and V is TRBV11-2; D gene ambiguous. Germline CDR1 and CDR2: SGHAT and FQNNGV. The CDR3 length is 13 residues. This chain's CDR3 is CASSLLITWELFF. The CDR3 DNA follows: TGTGCCAGCAGCTTGCTAATCACCTGGGAGCTGTTTTTT.

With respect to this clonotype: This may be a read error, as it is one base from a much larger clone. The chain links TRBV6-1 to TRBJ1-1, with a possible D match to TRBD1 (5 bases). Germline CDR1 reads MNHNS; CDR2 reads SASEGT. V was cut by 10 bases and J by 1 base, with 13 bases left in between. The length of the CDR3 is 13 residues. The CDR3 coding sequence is TGTGCCAACACCCATCAGGGGAACACTGAAGCTTTCTTT. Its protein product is CANTHQGNTEAFF.

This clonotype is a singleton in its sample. CDR3 in amino acids: CASSPSASGSYEQYF. The CDR3 DNA reads as TGTGCCAGTAGTCCTTCGGCTAGCGGGAGCTACGAGCAGTACTTC. The chain employs TRBV19 and TRBJ2-7; 10 nucleotides agree with TRBD2. CDR1 and CDR2 from the germline V gene are LNHDA and SQIVND (reference sequence). This CDR3 has 15 residues. The J segment lost 3 bases and the V segment lost 5 bases, leaving 7 bases of the junction unmatched.

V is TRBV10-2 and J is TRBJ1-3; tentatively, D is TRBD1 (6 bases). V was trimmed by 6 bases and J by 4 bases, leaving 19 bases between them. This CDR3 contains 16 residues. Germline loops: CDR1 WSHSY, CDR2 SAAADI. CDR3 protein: CASSPDRRGSGNTIYF. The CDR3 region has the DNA TGCGCCAGCAGCCCTGACAGGCGGGGATCCGGAAACACCATATATTTT.

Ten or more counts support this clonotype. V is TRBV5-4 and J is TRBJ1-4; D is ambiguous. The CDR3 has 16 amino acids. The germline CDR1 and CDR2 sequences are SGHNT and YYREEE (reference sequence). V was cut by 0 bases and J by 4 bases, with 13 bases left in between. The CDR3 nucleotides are TGTGCCAGCAGCTTGGGGTCCGGCGGAAGTAATGAAAAACTGTTTTTT. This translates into CASSLGSGGSNEKLFF.

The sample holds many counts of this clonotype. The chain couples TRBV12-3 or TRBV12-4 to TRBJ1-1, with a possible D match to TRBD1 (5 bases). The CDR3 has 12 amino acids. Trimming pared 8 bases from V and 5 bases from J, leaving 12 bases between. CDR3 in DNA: TGTGCCAGCCTCAGGGCGCGGACTGAAGCTTTCTTT. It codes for CASLRARTEAFF.

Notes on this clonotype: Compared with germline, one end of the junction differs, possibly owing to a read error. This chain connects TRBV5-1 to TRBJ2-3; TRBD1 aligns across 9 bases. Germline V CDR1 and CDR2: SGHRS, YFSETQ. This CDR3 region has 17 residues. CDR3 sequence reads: CASSGDREQLRADTQYF. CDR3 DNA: TGCGCCAGCAGCGGGGACAGGGAGCAACTTCGCGCAGATACACAGTATTTT.

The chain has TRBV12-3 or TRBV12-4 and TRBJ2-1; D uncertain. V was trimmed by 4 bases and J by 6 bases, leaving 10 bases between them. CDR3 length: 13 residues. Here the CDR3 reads CASSSDRVNEQFF. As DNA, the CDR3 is TGTGCCAGCAGTTCGGATCGGGTCAATGAGCAGTTCTTC.

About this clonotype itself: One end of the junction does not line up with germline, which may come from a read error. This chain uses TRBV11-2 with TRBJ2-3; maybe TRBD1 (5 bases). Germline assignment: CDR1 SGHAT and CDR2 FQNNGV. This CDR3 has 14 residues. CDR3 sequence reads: CANSMGLHTDTQYF. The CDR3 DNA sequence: TGTGCCAACAGCATGGGGCTTCACACAGATACACAGTATTTT.

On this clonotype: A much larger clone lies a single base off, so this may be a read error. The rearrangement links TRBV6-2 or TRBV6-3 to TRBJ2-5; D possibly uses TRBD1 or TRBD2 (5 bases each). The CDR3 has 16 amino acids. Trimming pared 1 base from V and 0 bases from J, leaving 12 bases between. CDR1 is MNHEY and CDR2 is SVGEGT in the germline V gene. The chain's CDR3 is CASSYWKGPYQETQYF. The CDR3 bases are TGTGCCAGCAGTTACTGGAAGGGACCCTACCAAGAGACCCAGTACTTC.

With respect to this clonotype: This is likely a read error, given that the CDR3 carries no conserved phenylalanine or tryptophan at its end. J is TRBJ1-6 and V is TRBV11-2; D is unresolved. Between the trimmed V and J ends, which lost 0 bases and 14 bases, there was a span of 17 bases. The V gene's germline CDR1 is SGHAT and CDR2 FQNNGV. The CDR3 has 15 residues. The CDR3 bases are TGTGCCAGCAGCTTAGATTCGGGGAGTCGCTCATCCCTCCACTAT. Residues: CASSLDSGSRSSLHY.

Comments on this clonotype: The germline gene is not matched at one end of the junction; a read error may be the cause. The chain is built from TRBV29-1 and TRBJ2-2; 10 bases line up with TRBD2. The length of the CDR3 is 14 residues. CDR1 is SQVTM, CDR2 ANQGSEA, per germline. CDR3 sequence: CSVSGTSATGELFF. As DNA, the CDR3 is TGCAGCGTTAGTGGGACTAGCGCCACCGGGGAGCTCTTTTTT.

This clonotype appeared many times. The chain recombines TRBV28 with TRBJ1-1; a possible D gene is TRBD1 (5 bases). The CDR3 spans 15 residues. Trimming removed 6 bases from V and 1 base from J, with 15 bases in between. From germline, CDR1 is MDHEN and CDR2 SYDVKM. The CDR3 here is CASSGHREGNTEAFF. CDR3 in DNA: TGTGCCAGCAGCGGACATCGGGAGGGGAACACTGAAGCTTTCTTT.